Below are 23 T cell receptor beta chains sequenced from a single sample in a study of TIL therapy for anti-PD-1-resistant metastatic lung cancer. As for time point: pre-treatment sample, taken before nivolumab and TIL therapy. Sequencing used immunoSEQ v3. The assay was immunoSEQ multiplex PCR, and TCRdb's table has in-frame clones only and misses some. Here the sample spans tens of thousands of clones, less than 85% being singletons. This specimen consisted of blood, obtained at baseline. These receptors were collected from a person aged 25 to 80 with non-small cell lung cancer.

This clone came up once. The chain combines TRBV27 with TRBJ2-2, with 8 bases identical to TRBD2. Germline CDR1 reads MNHEY; CDR2 reads SMNVEV (reference sequence). CDR3 length: 15 residues. J was trimmed by 6 bases and V by 6 bases; bases with no gene match: 9. Here the CDR3 reads CASSRLALSPGELFF. The CDR3 DNA reads as TGTGCCAGCAGCAGACTAGCGCTTAGCCCCGGGGAGCTGTTTTTT.

The chain links TRBV6-5 to TRBJ1-1; D may be TRBD1 (5 bases). The germline V gene encodes CDR1 MNHEY and CDR2 SVGAGI. The CDR3 loop spans 15 amino acids. Trimming removed 0 bases from V and 0 bases from J, with 8 bases in between. CDR3 coding DNA: TGTGCCAGCAGTTACTCGAGGGGTTTGAACACTGAAGCTTTCTTT. Translated: CASSYSRGLNTEAFF.

The chain combines TRBV28 with TRBJ2-1; D is uncertain. Trimming left V 7 bases short and J 7 bases short, with 11 bases between. The CDR3 sequence is 12 residues long. CDR1 MDHEN and CDR2 SYDVKM come from the germline V gene. The CDR3 region is CASNAGENEQFF. In nucleotides, the CDR3 is TGTGCCAGCAATGCAGGTGAAAATGAGCAGTTCTTC.

The rearrangement uses TRBV6-6 and TRBJ2-2; D is uncertain. V was cut by 7 bases and J by 2 bases, with 8 bases left in between. Germline lookup yields CDR1 MNHNY and CDR2 SVGAGI (reference sequence). CDR3 size: 13 residues. The chain's CDR3 is CASNLGNTGELFF. CDR3 DNA sequence: TGTGCCAGCAATCTGGGTAACACCGGGGAGCTGTTTTTT.

The chain combines TRBV5-6 with TRBJ2-7, with 10 bases lining up with TRBD1. Losses at the gene ends were 1 base for V and 7 bases for J; bases not matched to a gene: 5. Looked up from germline, CDR1 is SGHDT and CDR2 is YYEEEE. CDR3 length equals 14 residues. The CDR3 DNA reads TGTGCCAGCAGCTTGCGACAGGGGGCGCGGGAGCAGTACTTC. As protein: CASSLRQGAREQYF.

J is TRBJ2-5 and V is TRBV28; TRBD1 aligns across 11 bases. Trimming took 6 bases from V and 4 from J; bases not matched to a gene: 4. CDR3 length: 14 amino acids. Germline CDR1 is MDHEN and CDR2 is SYDVKM. Written as DNA, the CDR3 is TGTGCCAGCAGGAAGGGACAGGGGGGAGAGACCCAGTACTTC. Its translation: CASRKGQGGETQYF. The full variable domain, completed using reference TRBV28 and TRBJ2-5, is DVKVTQSSRYLVKRTGEKVFLECVQDMDHENMFWYRQDPGLGLRLIYFSYDVKMKEKGDIPEGYSVSREKKERFSLILESASTNQTSMYLCASRKGQGGETQYFGPGTRLLVL.

The genes are TRBV18 and TRBJ2-5; the D is unclear. Germline lookup yields CDR1 KGHSH and CDR2 LQKENI. Deletions cut 4 bases from V and 1 base from J, with 7 bases between. The CDR3 totals 13 residues. CDR3 sequence reads: CASSQWSQETQYF. CDR3 DNA sequence: TGTGCCAGCTCACAGTGGAGCCAAGAGACCCAGTACTTC.

In its sample, this clone was seen a few times. CDR3 amino acids: CASSPRKGSYEQYF. As DNA, the CDR3 is TGTGCCAGCTCACCACGGAAGGGCAGCTACGAGCAGTACTTC. The rearrangement uses TRBV18 and TRBJ2-7; D is unresolved. Germline values: CDR1 KGHSH, CDR2 LQKENI. The CDR3 has 14 amino acids. V dropped 1 base and J dropped 3 bases, with 10 bases sitting between them.

The CDR3: CATEQGLYSPLHF. The CDR3 bases are TGTGCCACCGAACAGGGCCTATATTCACCCCTCCACTTT. The chain has TRBV6-6 and TRBJ1-6; a weak D match, TRBD1 (6 bases). The length of the CDR3 is 13 residues. Germline V gene data show CDR1 as MNHNY and CDR2 as SVGAGI (reference sequence). V lost 10 bases to trimming and J lost 8 bases, with 15 bases between them.

The J gene is TRBJ2-7, the V gene TRBV4-3; 9 nucleotides agree with TRBD2. Germline lookup yields CDR1 LGHNA and CDR2 YSLEER. The junction had 4 bases not matched to a gene; V was cut back by 1 base and J by 6 bases. The CDR3 covers 14 residues. The CDR3 bases are TGCGCCAGCAGCCAAGTGGGACTAGCAAGCGAGCAGTACTTC. This codes for CASSQVGLASEQYF.

The chain couples TRBV29-1 to TRBJ1-3; D is uncertain. CDR1 and CDR2 (germline): SQVTM, ANQGSEA. Trimming shortened V by 6 bases and J by 0 bases, and 9 bases separated the two germline ends. There are 13 residues in the CDR3. CDR3 sequence: CSVAFHSGNTIYF. Here the CDR3 DNA reads TGCAGCGTGGCCTTTCACTCTGGAAACACCATATATTTT.

The chain is built from TRBV7-6 and TRBJ2-5; maybe TRBD1 (6 bases). The V end was cut by 4 bases, the J end by 4 bases, with 19 bases between. In germline, CDR1 is SGHVS, CDR2 FNYEAQ. The CDR3 is 16 amino acids. CDR3 loop: CASSSLGTRPGETQYF. In DNA form, the CDR3 reads TGTGCCAGCAGCTCTCTTGGGACAAGGCCGGGAGAGACCCAGTACTTC.

This rearrangement joins TRBV6-1 to TRBJ2-1, with 14 bases that match TRBD2. The CDR3 totals 14 residues. Germline values: CDR1 MNHNS, CDR2 SASEGT. V was clipped by 1 base and J by 13 bases; unmatched bases: 3. As DNA, the CDR3 is TGTGCCAGCAGTGAAGGACTAGCGGGGGGGGTACAGTTCTTC. The encoded protein is CASSEGLAGGVQFF.

The chain is built from TRBV9 and TRBJ2-3; 8 bases map to TRBD2. The CDR3 sequence is 16 residues long. CDR1 and CDR2 from the germline V gene are SGDLS and YYNGEE. Trimming cost V 4 bases and J 3 bases; bases outside gene matches: 10. CDR3: CASSPTGGVKTDTQYF. DNA of the CDR3: TGTGCCAGCAGCCCGACGGGGGGGGTGAAGACAGATACGCAGTATTTT.

The chain joins TRBV5-4 to TRBJ2-7; 10 bases match TRBD1. V was clipped by 4 bases and J by 2 bases; unmatched bases: 3. CDR3 length: 14 amino acids. Germline loops: CDR1 SGHNT, CDR2 YYREEE (reference sequence). CDR3 sequence reads: CASSAGTGAYEQYF. The CDR3 DNA reads as TGTGCCAGCAGCGCCGGGACAGGGGCCTACGAGCAGTACTTC.

The CDR3, as DNA: TGCGCCAGCAGCTTGCAGGGTCAGGGCAATCAGCCCCAGCATTTT. Its translation: CASSLQGQGNQPQHF. V usage is TRBV5-1 and J usage is TRBJ1-5; perhaps TRBD1 as D (5 bases). This CDR3 comprises 15 residues. V lost 1 base and J 2 bases, leaving 10 bases between the germline ends. The V gene's germline CDR1 is SGHRS and CDR2 YFSETQ.

The gene calls are TRBV11-2 and TRBJ2-7; TRBD1 matches 9 bases. V lost 6 bases to trimming and J lost 2 bases; unmatched junction nucleotides: 5. This CDR3 has 14 amino acids. Germline loops: CDR1 SGHAT, CDR2 FQNNGV. The CDR3 spells CASRRDRAAYEQYF. The CDR3 DNA sequence: TGTGCCAGCAGACGGGACAGGGCTGCCTACGAGCAGTACTTC.

This clone turned up a few times. V usage is TRBV30 and J usage is TRBJ1-1; no reliable D call. Germline CDR1 reads GTSNPN; CDR2 reads SVGIG (reference sequence). CDR3 length: 15 residues. Trimming left V 3 bases short and J 0 bases short, with 14 bases between. The CDR3 loop is CAWSPIGAMNTEAFF. The CDR3 nucleotides read TGTGCCTGGAGCCCGATCGGAGCAATGAACACTGAAGCTTTCTTT.

The rearrangement joins TRBV28 to TRBJ2-6; D gene ambiguous. This CDR3 is built from 14 residues. CDR1 and CDR2 from the germline V gene are MDHEN and SYDVKM. V lost 6 bases, J lost 0 bases, and 6 bases lay in between. CDR3 nucleotides: TGTGCCAGCAGCCGACACTCTGGGGCCAACGTCCTGACTTTC. This codes for CASSRHSGANVLTF.

The chain carries TRBV27 and TRBJ2-5; D is undetermined. From germline, CDR1 is MNHEY and CDR2 SMNVEV (reference sequence). CDR3 size: 14 residues. V was trimmed by 2 bases and J by 3 bases, leaving 10 bases between them. The CDR3 coding sequence is TGTGCCAGCAGTTTAGAGGCCGGTGAAGAGACCCAGTACTTC. Its protein product is CASSLEAGEETQYF.

The table lists this clone with a count of one. The CDR3 bases are TGTGCCAGCAGCTTAGAGCGGGGGGGCACAGATACGCAGTATTTT. Its protein product is CASSLERGGTDTQYF. The chain carries TRBV11-2 and TRBJ2-3; TRBD2 matches 8 bases. The CDR3 covers 15 residues. Germline CDR1 SGHAT, CDR2 FQNNGV. The V and J ends lost 0 bases and 1 base, in that order; junction bases with no gene match: 0.

The J gene is TRBJ1-5, the V gene TRBV5-1, with D tentatively TRBD1 (6 bases). V lost 0 bases to trimming and J lost 5 bases, with 9 bases between them. The CDR3 totals 14 residues. In germline, CDR1 is SGHRS, CDR2 YFSETQ. The CDR3 DNA follows: TGCGCCAGCAGCTTGGGGGGGCCCGATCAGCCCCAGCATTTT. Protein product: CASSLGGPDQPQHF.

This rearrangement joins TRBV5-3 to TRBJ1-2; unclear D gene. TRBV5-3 is flagged as an ORF with uncertain function. Between the trimmed V and J ends, which lost 10 bases and 6 bases, there was a span of 16 bases. The CDR3 runs 12 residues. The DNA of the CDR3 is TGTGCCGAAAAGGGTGGGTACGATGGCTACACCTTC. It encodes CAEKGGYDGYTF.